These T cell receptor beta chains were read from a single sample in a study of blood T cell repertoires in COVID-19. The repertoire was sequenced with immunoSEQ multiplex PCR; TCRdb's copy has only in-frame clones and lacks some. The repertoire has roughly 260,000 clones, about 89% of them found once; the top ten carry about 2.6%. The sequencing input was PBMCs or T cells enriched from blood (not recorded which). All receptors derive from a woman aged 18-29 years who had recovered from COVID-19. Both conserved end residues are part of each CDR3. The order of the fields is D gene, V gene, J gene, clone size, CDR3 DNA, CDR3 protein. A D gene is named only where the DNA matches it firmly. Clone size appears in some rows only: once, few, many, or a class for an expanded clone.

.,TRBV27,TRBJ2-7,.,TGTGCCAGCAGTTTTAGCGACCCCTCCTACGAGCAGTACTTC,CASSFSDPSYEQYF
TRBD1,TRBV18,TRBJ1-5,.,TGTGCCAGCTCAGTTGGACAGGGGGATCAGCCCCAGCATTTT,CASSVGQGDQPQHF
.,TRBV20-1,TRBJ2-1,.,TGCAGTGCTGCGGATCACGGTGAGCAGTTCTTC,CSAADHGEQFF
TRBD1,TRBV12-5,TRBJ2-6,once,TGTGCTAGTGCCCTAGGGGGTACAGGGGCCGGGGCCAACGTCCTGACTTTC,CASALGGTGAGANVLTF
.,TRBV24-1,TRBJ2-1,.,TGTGCCACCAGTGATTCCTGGACACTTTACAATGAGCAGTTCTTC,CATSDSWTLYNEQFF
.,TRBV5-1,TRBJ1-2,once,TGCGCCAGCAGCTTCGGGAAAAACTATGGCTACACCTTC,CASSFGKNYGYTF
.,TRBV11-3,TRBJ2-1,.,TGTGCCAGCAGCTTAACAGACTACAATGAGCAGTTCTTC,CASSLTDYNEQFF
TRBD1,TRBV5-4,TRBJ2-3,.,TGTGCCAGCAGCTTCCGGGACAGGGGAACAGATACGCAGTATTTT,CASSFRDRGTDTQYF
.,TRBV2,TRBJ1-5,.,TGTGCCACCGGGGGGGGGCCAGGTCAGCCCCAGCATTTT,CATGGGPGQPQHF
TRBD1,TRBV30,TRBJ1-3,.,TGTGCCTGGGGCCCGGGACAGGGCAATCTTGAGGACACCATATATTTT,CAWGPGQGNLEDTIYF
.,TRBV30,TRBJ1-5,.,TGTGCCTGGAGTGTAGGCGACAGGCTCCAACAGCCCCAGCATTTT,CAWSVGDRLQQPQHF
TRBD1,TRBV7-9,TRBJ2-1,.,TGTGCCAGCAGCTGGGGACAGGGTCAACACAATGAGCAGTTCTTC,CASSWGQGQHNEQFF
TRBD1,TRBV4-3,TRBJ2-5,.,TGCGCCAGCAGCCAAGTAGGGGGCGGGGAGACCCAGTACTTC,CASSQVGGGETQYF
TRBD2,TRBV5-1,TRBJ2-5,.,TGCGCCAGCAGCTTGGGCCCTAGCGGGGGGGAAGAGACCCAGTACTTC,CASSLGPSGGEETQYF
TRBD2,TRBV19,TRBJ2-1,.,TGTGCCAGTAGTCCCGTAGCGGGAGTGGGGAATGAGCAGTTCTTC,CASSPVAGVGNEQFF
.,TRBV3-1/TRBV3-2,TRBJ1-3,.,TGTGCCAGCAGCCAAGAAGAGGGTTCTGGAAACACCATATATTTT,CASSQEEGSGNTIYF
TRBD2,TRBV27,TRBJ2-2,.,TGTGCCAGCAGTTTAAGACCGACTAGCGTCCGTAGCACCGGGGAGCTGTTTTTT,CASSLRPTSVRSTGELFF
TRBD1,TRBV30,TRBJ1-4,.,TGTGCCTGGAATATCGGACAGGATGGCGAAAAACTGTTTTTT,CAWNIGQDGEKLFF
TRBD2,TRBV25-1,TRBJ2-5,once,TGTGCCAGCAGTGAATATCGGGACTACGTAGAGACCCAGTACTTC,CASSEYRDYVETQYF
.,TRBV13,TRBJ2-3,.,TGTGCCAGCAGCATGACAGAAACAGATACGCAGTATTTT,CASSMTETDTQYF
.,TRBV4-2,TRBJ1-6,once,TGTGCCAGCAGCCAACCACAGGGTCCCTATAATTCACCCCTCCACTTT,CASSQPQGPYNSPLHF
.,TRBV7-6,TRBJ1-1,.,TGTGCCAGCAGCTTAGTCCCGGGGTCGAACACTGAAGCTTTCTTT,CASSLVPGSNTEAFF
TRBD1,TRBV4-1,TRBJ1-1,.,TGCGCCAGCAGCCCTAGGACAGGGTCGAGTGTGGACACTGAAGCTTTCTTT,CASSPRTGSSVDTEAFF
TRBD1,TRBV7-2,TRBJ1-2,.,TGTGCCAGCAGCTACCGACAGGGACCTTACAGAAACTATGGCTACACCTTC,CASSYRQGPYRNYGYTF
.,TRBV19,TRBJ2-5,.,TGTGCCAGTAGTCCAGGGGTTCCGGAGACCCAGTACTTC,CASSPGVPETQYF
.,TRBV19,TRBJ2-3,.,TGTGCCAGTAGTACCCCGAGGGGCACAGATACGCAGTATTTT,CASSTPRGTDTQYF
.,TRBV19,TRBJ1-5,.,TGTGCCAGTAGTATAGGCGAGAGAAGCAATCAGCCCCAGCATTTT,CASSIGERSNQPQHF
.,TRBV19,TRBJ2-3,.,TGTGCCAGTAGTTCCAGGGGGGCAGATACGCAGTATTTT,CASSSRGADTQYF